What follows are 20 T cell receptor beta chains derived from one specimen sequenced in a study of beta chain features in type 1 diabetes. Whole-study results and caveats: Shorter TCRB CDR3s, moderately but significantly so, were found in Type 1 diabetes patients in all four CD4+ subsets.

What was sequenced were expressed TCRB transcripts, since all of the isolated RNA had been reverse transcribed. Method: immunoSEQ multiplex PCR; TCRdb's copy keeps in-frame clones and lacks some. Among roughly 250,000 clones, roughly 21% were seen once, and the ten largest hold around 0.028%. Which antigens these TCRs recognize remains unknown. The sample consisted of naive CD4+ T cells from blood. Every receptor here comes from a woman in her forties with type 1 diabetes.

The rearrangement links TRBV11-2 to TRBJ1-1; a possible D gene is TRBD1 (6 bases). V lost 0 bases to trimming and J lost 1 base, with 9 bases between them. Looked up from germline, CDR1 is SGHAT and CDR2 is FQNNGV. The CDR3 has 15 residues. The CDR3 sequence: CASSLDSDRNTEAFF. CDR3 nucleotide sequence: TGTGCCAGCAGCTTAGATTCGGACAGGAACACTGAAGCTTTCTTT. The full variable domain, completed using reference TRBV11-2 and TRBJ1-1, is EAGVAQSPRYKIIEKRQSVAFWCNPISGHATLYWYQQILGQGPKLLIQFQNNGVVDDSQLPKDRFSAERLKGVDSTLKIQPAKLEDSAVYLCASSLDSDRNTEAFFGQGTRLTVV.

This clone was recorded a few times. The genes are TRBV28 and TRBJ1-5; D may be TRBD1 (6 bases). The germline V and J ends were trimmed by 7 bases and 2 bases, with 12 bases remaining between them. This CDR3 comprises 14 residues. Germline CDR1 MDHEN, CDR2 SYDVKM. The CDR3 here is CASTGGAGNQPQHF. CDR3 nucleotides: TGTGCCAGCACGGGGGGCGCAGGCAATCAGCCCCAGCATTTT.

The sample holds a few counts of this clone. The chain couples TRBV5-1 to TRBJ2-3; 7 bases agree with TRBD1. The CDR3 is made up of 16 amino acids. Germline V gene data show CDR1 as SGHRS and CDR2 as YFSETQ. Germline trimming cut 1 base from V and 2 bases from J; bases unmatched to any gene: 7. This CDR3 reads CASSLRQTGPTDTQYF. The CDR3 region has the DNA TGCGCCAGCAGCTTGCGACAGACAGGGCCCACAGATACGCAGTATTTT.

The chain joins TRBV7-6 to TRBJ1-1; TRBD1 aligns across 10 bases. J gave up 6 bases and V 5 bases, and 6 bases lay outside the gene matches. Germline CDR1 SGHVS, CDR2 FNYEAQ. This CDR3 comprises 14 residues. This chain's CDR3 is CASSPRQGAAEAFF. The DNA for the CDR3 is TGTGCCAGCAGCCCTCGACAGGGGGCCGCTGAAGCTTTCTTT.

This clone appeared a few times. This rearrangement joins TRBV28 to TRBJ1-5; a weak D match, TRBD1 (5 bases). Trimming pared 7 bases from V and 1 base from J, leaving 14 bases between. The CDR3 loop spans 15 amino acids. Germline V gene lookup returns CDR1 MDHEN and CDR2 SYDVKM. This CDR3 is CASMREGSSNQPQHF. CDR3 coding DNA: TGTGCCAGCATGAGGGAGGGGTCGAGCAATCAGCCCCAGCATTTT.

The chain employs TRBV11-2 and TRBJ2-1; 13 bases fit TRBD2. This CDR3 is 15 amino acids long. The ends lost 6 bases at V and 4 bases at J; junction bases unmatched: 3. Per germline, CDR1 SGHAT and CDR2 FQNNGV. The chain's CDR3 is CASSSGLAGYNEQFF. In DNA form, the CDR3 reads TGTGCCAGCAGTTCGGGACTAGCGGGGTACAATGAGCAGTTCTTC. The variable domain in full, with the rest retrieved from reference TRBV11-2 and TRBJ2-1, is EAGVAQSPRYKIIEKRQSVAFWCNPISGHATLYWYQQILGQGPKLLIQFQNNGVVDDSQLPKDRFSAERLKGVDSTLKIQPAKLEDSAVYLCASSSGLAGYNEQFFGPGTRLTVL.

The rearrangement uses TRBV9 and TRBJ2-7; 10 positions match TRBD2. Germline-derived CDR1 and CDR2 are SGDLS and YYNGEE. Losses at the gene ends were 2 bases for V and 7 bases for J; bases not matched to a gene: 6. The CDR3 is 14 amino acids. The CDR3 region has the DNA TGTGCCAGCAGCGTGAGCGGGGGGGCAGAGGAGCAGTACTTC. Translated: CASSVSGGAEEQYF.

The chain links TRBV28 to TRBJ2-1; 13 positions agree with TRBD2. Germline CDR1 is MDHEN and CDR2 is SYDVKM. V lost 6 bases to trimming and J lost 12 bases; unmatched junction nucleotides: 11. This CDR3 comprises 15 residues. DNA of the CDR3: TGTGCCAGCAGCTCTACTAGCGGGAGGGCCGGTGGGCAGTTCTTC. Translating gives CASSSTSGRAGGQFF.

The V gene is TRBV20-1, the J gene TRBJ2-7; 10 nucleotides agree with TRBD2. V lost 6 bases, J lost 6 bases, and 2 bases stayed unmatched. The CDR3 runs 11 residues. CDR1 and CDR2 from the germline V gene are DFQATT and SNEGSKA (reference sequence). CDR3: CSAPSGGEQYF. As DNA, the CDR3 is TGCAGTGCCCCTAGCGGGGGCGAGCAGTACTTC.

This clone was counted a few times. The CDR3 region is CASSSMEGMNEQYF. The DNA of the CDR3 is TGTGCCAGCTCATCAATGGAGGGGATGAACGAGCAGTACTTC. V is TRBV18 and J is TRBJ2-7, with D perhaps matching TRBD2 (6 bases). The V gene's germline CDR1 is KGHSH and CDR2 LQKENI. This CDR3 spans 14 amino acids. V was clipped by 5 bases and J by 5 bases, with 16 bases between them.

V gene TRBV9 combines with J gene TRBJ1-4, with D possibly being TRBD1 (6 bases). Trimming removed 0 bases at V and 8 bases at J, with 11 bases between. Germline V CDR1 and CDR2: SGDLS, YYNGEE. The CDR3 length is 14 residues. The CDR3 region has the DNA TGTGCCAGCAGCGTAGACGCAGGGGAAGAAAAACTGTTTTTT. Amino acids: CASSVDAGEEKLFF. Drawing the rest from reference TRBV9 and TRBJ1-4, the complete variable domain is DSGVTQTPKHLITATGQRVTLRCSPRSGDLSVYWYQQSLDQGLQFLIQYYNGEERAKGNILERFSAQQFPDLHSELNLSSLELGDSALYFCASSVDAGEEKLFFGSGTQLSVL.

V usage is TRBV7-2 and J usage is TRBJ2-7; the match to TRBD1 covers 7 bases. CDR1 is SGHTA, CDR2 FQGNSA, per germline. The CDR3 has 14 residues. J gave up 9 bases and V 5 bases, and 13 bases lay outside the gene matches. For the CDR3, the DNA is TGTGCCAGCAGCCGTAATGGACAGGACATGGGGCAGTACTTC. This codes for CASSRNGQDMGQYF.

In its sample, this clone was seen a few times. V usage is TRBV4-3 and J usage is TRBJ1-4; TRBD1 matches at 7 bases. The germline V gene has CDR1 LGHNA and CDR2 YSLEER. CDR3 length: 16 amino acids. Losses at the gene ends were 0 bases for V and 4 bases for J; bases not matched to a gene: 5. The CDR3 bases are TGCGCCAGCAGCCAAGATGCGGCAGGGGGTAATGAAAAACTGTTTTTT. Translated: CASSQDAAGGNEKLFF.

The rearrangement links TRBV9 to TRBJ2-1; D remains unclear. Germline values: CDR1 SGDLS, CDR2 YYNGEE. The CDR3 covers 13 residues. V was clipped by 7 bases and J by 8 bases, with 16 bases between them. The CDR3, as DNA: TGTGCCAGCTCGGCCCTCGCGGTGGATGAGCAGTTCTTC. Its translation: CASSALAVDEQFF.

There are a few counts of this clone. V gene TRBV28 combines with J gene TRBJ2-1; D remains ambiguous. Germline CDR1 is MDHEN and CDR2 is SYDVKM. The CDR3 is made up of 13 amino acids. The V and J ends lost 6 bases and 1 base respectively, with 7 bases between them. The CDR3, as DNA: TGTGCCAGCAGCTGGAGATCCTACAATGAGCAGTTCTTC. Its translation: CASSWRSYNEQFF.

This clone was counted only a few times. In DNA form, the CDR3 reads TGTGCCAGCAGCTTAGAATTTCTTGGCTACACCTTC. Protein sequence: CASSLEFLGYTF. The chain links TRBV7-2 to TRBJ1-2, with unresolved D. The CDR3 runs 12 residues. Trimming removed 1 base from V and 7 bases from J, with 7 bases in between. The germline V gene encodes CDR1 SGHTA and CDR2 FQGNSA.

This clone was detected only a few times. This rearrangement joins TRBV7-2 to TRBJ2-3; TRBD1 aligns across 11 bases. This CDR3 region has 13 residues. J gave up 3 bases and V 8 bases, and 1 base lay outside the gene matches. CDR1 is SGHTA, CDR2 FQGNSA, per germline. CDR3 in amino acids: CASGQGATDTQYF. In nucleotides, the CDR3 is TGTGCCAGCGGACAGGGGGCAACAGATACGCAGTATTTT.

In this sample, this clone turned up a few times. The rearrangement joins TRBV7-9 to TRBJ2-3, with D possibly TRBD2 on 6 matching bases. Germline values: CDR1 SEHNR, CDR2 FQNEAQ (reference sequence). V lost 7 bases, J lost 10 bases, and 21 bases lay in between. There are 14 residues in the CDR3. DNA of the CDR3: TGTGCCAGCAACGAGCGACTAGGAAGTTTTGCGCAGTATTTT. Translation: CASNERLGSFAQYF.

The chain joins TRBV6-5 to TRBJ2-7; 7 nucleotides agree with TRBD2. The CDR3 totals 14 residues. From germline, CDR1 is MNHEY and CDR2 SVGAGI. V was clipped by 5 bases and J by 5 bases; unmatched bases: 9. As DNA, the CDR3 is TGTGCCAGCAGTACGCGCCGGGAGGCAAACGAGCAGTACTTC. Amino acids: CASSTRREANEQYF.

In this sample, this clone turned up a few times. The chain joins TRBV15 to TRBJ1-3; D possibly corresponds to TRBD1 (5 bases). The germline gives CDR1 LNHNV, CDR2 YYDKDF (reference sequence). This CDR3 is built from 15 residues. Deletions cut 0 bases from V and 3 bases from J, with 9 bases between. In nucleotides, the CDR3 is TGTGCCACCAGCAGAGATTGGGGGGATGGAAACACCATATATTTT. Protein product: CATSRDWGDGNTIYF.